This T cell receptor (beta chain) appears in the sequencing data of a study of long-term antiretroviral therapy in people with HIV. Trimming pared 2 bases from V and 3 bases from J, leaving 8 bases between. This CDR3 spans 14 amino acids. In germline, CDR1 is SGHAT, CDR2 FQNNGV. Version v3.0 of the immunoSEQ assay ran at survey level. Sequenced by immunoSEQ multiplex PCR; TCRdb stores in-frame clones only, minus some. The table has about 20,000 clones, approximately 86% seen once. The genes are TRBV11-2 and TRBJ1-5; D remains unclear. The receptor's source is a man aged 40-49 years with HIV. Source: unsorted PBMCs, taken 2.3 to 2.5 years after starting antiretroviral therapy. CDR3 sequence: CASSLLGDNQPQHF. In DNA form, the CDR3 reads TGTGCCAGCAGCTTATTGGGAGACAATCAGCCCCAGCATTTT. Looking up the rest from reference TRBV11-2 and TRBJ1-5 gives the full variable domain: EAGVAQSPRYKIIEKRQSVAFWCNPISGHATLYWYQQILGQGPKLLIQFQNNGVVDDSQLPKDRFSAERLKGVDSTLKIQPAKLEDSAVYLCASSLLGDNQPQHFGDGTRLSIL.